This TCR beta chain is from a study of glioma-infiltrating T cells. Study-wide results and limits: Tissue and blood shared very few CDR3 sequences. Gliomas, especially low-grade, showed above-expected tissue-blood divergence; non-neoplastic patients showed below.

At least ten counts were recorded for this clonotype. Its antigen remains unidentified. Amplification of TCR alpha and beta CDR3 regions from RNA used iRepertoire nested multiplex PCR. Input was about 95-400 ng of tissue mRNA or PBMC total RNA. Each CDR3 protein gets one entry after TCRdb re-called the multiplex PCR reads with MiXCR. The sample has around 21,000 distinct CDR3 sequences; around 24% are singletons. The length of the CDR3 is 16 residues. Germline V gene data show CDR1 as MNHNS and CDR2 as SASEGT. V dropped 5 bases and J dropped 0 bases, with 14 bases sitting between them. The source is a human donor with low-grade glioma or glioblastoma, undergoing nonglioma brain surgery, or in good health (not recorded which). The J gene is TRBJ1-3, the V gene TRBV6-1; possible D gene TRBD1, 5 bases. The material sequenced was glioma tissue, nonneoplastic brain tissue, or PBMCs (not recorded which). Here the CDR3 reads CASSQTQGNSGNTIYF. CDR3 DNA sequence: TGTGCCAGCAGTCAAACCCAGGGAAACTCTGGAAACACCATATATTTT.